This T cell receptor (beta chain) comes out of a study of Tregs in tolerant kidney transplant recipients. Broader study findings: Expanding Tregs on activated donor B cells appeared to best identify donor-specific TCRbeta clones. Few patients were studied, so findings need validation in larger groups. This study did not directly address biological reproducibility.

Thawed PBMCs were FACS-sorted into unstimulated CD4+CD25+CD127- regulatory T cells, CD4+CD25- non-regulatory cells, CD4 and CD8 cells. TCRdb keeps only in-frame clones here, not all; method: immunoSEQ multiplex PCR. The data show nearly 95,000 clones, with approximately 94% seen just once and 0.4% to 0.55% held by the top ten. CDR1 SGHRS and CDR2 YFSETQ come from the germline V gene. After removal of 4 bases from V and 3 bases from J, the junction contained 7 bases not matched to a gene. The CDR3 is 15 residues long. A remark on this clone: The antigen is undetermined.

This clonotype was obtained from a human donor who received a combined kidney and bone marrow transplant. The material was CD4+ T cells from blood, obtained before the transplant. This chain joins TRBV5-1 and TRBJ2-5; 9 positions match TRBD1. CDR3 amino acids: CASSMDRGVEETQYF. The CDR3 coding sequence is TGCGCCAGCAGCATGGACAGGGGCGTCGAAGAGACCCAGTACTTC.